This T cell receptor beta chain comes out of a study of Graves' ophthalmopathy and Graves' hyperthyroidism. Overall study findings and caveats: Detected in blood as well were most expanded thyroid clonotypes with frequency above 0.001. A model built from 13 signatures distinguished ophthalmopathy from stable hyperthyroidism with 87.88% sensitivity and about 81% specificity.

Pregnant or lactating patients and those with other autoimmune diseases or uncontrolled infections were excluded. Diagnostic conclusions were grounded in clinical symptoms, serum thyroxine, TRAb, thyroid ultrasound and orbital computed tomography. The sequenced template was RNA, covering the TCR beta CDR3 region. RT-PCR in the first round used HTBI primers; a second-round multiplex PCR followed. Each CDR3 protein gets one entry after TCRdb re-called the multiplex PCR reads with MiXCR. Counted here are 350,000 to 450,000 distinct CDR3 sequences, roughly 18% occurring once; the ten biggest clones make up around 1.5%. The sample holds a few counts of this clonotype. No antigen is known for it. Germline trimming cut 1 base from V and 5 bases from J; bases unmatched to any gene: 12. The germline CDR1 and CDR2 sequences are LGHNA and YSLEER. The CDR3 covers 18 residues.

This receptor was identified in a woman under 30 with Graves' ophthalmopathy. Sequenced input: peripheral blood. This chain joins TRBV4-3 and TRBJ2-4, with TRBD1 matching over 9 bases. The CDR3 DNA follows: TGCGCCAGCAGCCAAGGGATCTACGGGACAGGGCTACAAAACATTCAGTACTTC. Its protein product is CASSQGIYGTGLQNIQYF.